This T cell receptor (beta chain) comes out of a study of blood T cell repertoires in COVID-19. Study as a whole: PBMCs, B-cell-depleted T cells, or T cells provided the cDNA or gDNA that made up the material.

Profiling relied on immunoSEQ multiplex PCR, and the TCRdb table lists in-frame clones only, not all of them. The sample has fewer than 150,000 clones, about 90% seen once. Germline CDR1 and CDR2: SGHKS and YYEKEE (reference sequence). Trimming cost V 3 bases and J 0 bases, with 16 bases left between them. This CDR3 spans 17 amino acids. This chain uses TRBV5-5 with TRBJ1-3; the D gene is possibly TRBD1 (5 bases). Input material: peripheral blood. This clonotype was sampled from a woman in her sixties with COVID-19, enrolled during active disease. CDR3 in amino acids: CASSSLRGGSSGNTIYF. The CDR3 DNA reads TGTGCCAGCAGCTCCCTACGGGGGGGAAGCTCTGGAAACACCATATATTTT.